These 10 T cell receptor beta chains were sequenced from one sample in a study of T cell repertoires in cytomegalovirus infection. In TCRdb, the reads were re-called with MiXCR into one record per CDR3 protein. The sample yields approximately 630,000 distinct CDR3 sequences, roughly a quarter seen once. The sample consisted of CD8+ T cells from PBMCs. The receptor source for this set is a human donor in good health (CMV status not recorded). Some clones in this sample may be carry-over from other donors' samples.

This clonotype showed up many times. The V and J genes are TRBV14 and TRBJ2-7; D call uncertain. The CDR3 is made up of 13 amino acids. Germline lookup yields CDR1 SGHDN and CDR2 FVKESK. Trimming left V 3 bases short and J 4 bases short, with 10 bases between. The CDR3 sequence: CASSHGVDYEQYF. The CDR3 DNA is TGTGCCAGCAGCCACGGAGTGGATTACGAGCAGTACTTC.

The rearrangement links TRBV7-9 to TRBJ2-1; D gene uncertain. CDR1 SEHNR and CDR2 FQNEAQ come from the germline V gene (reference sequence). Trimming pared 4 bases from V and 8 bases from J, leaving 12 bases between. CDR3 length: 13 residues. CDR3 region: CASSSALSDEQFF. DNA of the CDR3: TGTGCCAGCAGCTCCGCCTTAAGTGATGAGCAGTTCTTC.

The chain combines TRBV14 with TRBJ2-3; TRBD2 might be the D (6 bases). The V and J ends lost 0 bases and 1 base respectively, with 17 bases between them. In germline, CDR1 is SGHDN, CDR2 FVKESK. CDR3 length: 18 amino acids. This chain's CDR3 is CASSQDWLRGAGTDTQYF. CDR3 DNA: TGTGCCAGCAGCCAAGATTGGCTGCGGGGCGCTGGCACAGATACGCAGTATTTT.

The chain uses TRBV19 and TRBJ1-6; TRBD1 matches 7 bases. The trim removed 8 bases at V and 9 bases at J, leaving 7 bases unmatched. The length of the CDR3 is 13 residues. The germline gives CDR1 LNHDA, CDR2 SQIVND (reference sequence). The CDR3 DNA follows: TGTGCCAGTTCAGGGGGAAGAAGTTCACCCCTCCACTTT. Translation: CASSGGRSSPLHF.

For this clonotype: A much larger clone is a single base away; this may be a read error. V and J are TRBV7-2 and TRBJ1-1, with unresolved D. CDR1 and CDR2 (germline): SGHTA, FQGNSA. The CDR3 length is 14 residues. CDR3 sequence (DNA): TGTGCCAGCAGCGGAAATAACCTGAACACTAAAGCTTTCTTT. It translates to CASSGNNLNTKAFF. Based on the CDR3 plus reference TRBV7-2 and TRBJ1-1, the full variable domain is GAGVSQSPSNKVTEKGKDVELRCDPISGHTALYWYRQSLGQGLEFLIYFQGNSAPDKSGLPSDRFSAERTGGSVSTLTIQRTQQEDSAVYLCASSGNNLNTKAFFGQGTRLTVV.

The table lists this clonotype with many counts. The chain joins TRBV12-5 to TRBJ2-3, with a weak D call TRBD1 (6 bases). Germline CDR1 is LGHNT and CDR2 is FRNRAP. The germline V and J ends were trimmed by 0 bases and 5 bases, with 12 bases remaining between them. CDR3 length equals 15 residues. As DNA, the CDR3 is TGTGCTAGTGGTTTGGTATACAGGGTCCAAGATACGCAGTATTTT. Protein: CASGLVYRVQDTQYF.

This clonotype was detected a few times. This chain links TRBV7-9 with TRBJ2-5; TRBD1 might be the D (6 bases). The V gene's germline CDR1 is SEHNR and CDR2 FQNEAQ (reference sequence). With 3 bases removed from V and 6 bases from J, the gap between germline ends came to 8 bases. The CDR3 consists of 12 residues. The CDR3 DNA is TGTGCCAGCAGCTTCAGGGGACAGACCCAGTACTTC. Residues: CASSFRGQTQYF.

V usage is TRBV6-5 and J usage is TRBJ2-4; TRBD1 matches 8 bases. Losses at the gene ends were 7 bases for V and 6 bases for J; bases not matched to a gene: 17. CDR3 length equals 17 residues. Per germline, CDR1 MNHEY and CDR2 SVGAGI. The CDR3 loop is CASTPPAGRGHTNIQYF. CDR3 coding DNA: TGTGCCAGCACCCCCCCGGCGGGCAGGGGGCATACAAACATTCAGTACTTC.

This chain joins TRBV20-1 and TRBJ2-1; the match to TRBD1 covers 9 bases. Germline-derived CDR1 and CDR2 are DFQATT and SNEGSKA (reference sequence). The V segment lost 7 bases and the J segment 3 bases; nucleotides outside the gene matches: 13. The CDR3 loop spans 16 amino acids. In nucleotides, the CDR3 is TGCAGTGTTCCGCGGGACAGGGAGACCTACTACAATGAGCAGTTCTTC. This codes for CSVPRDRETYYNEQFF.

Note on this clonotype: Here the CDR3 omits its conserved ending phenylalanine or tryptophan, so a read error is the likely source. This rearrangement joins TRBV14 to TRBJ1-2; 8 positions match TRBD1. Germline CDR1 is SGHDN and CDR2 is FVKESK. V shed 1 base, J shed 7 bases, and the junction held 8 bases outside the gene matches. CDR3 size: 15 residues. CDR3 region: CASSQVLPGQGGYTV. For the CDR3, the DNA is TGTGCCAGCAGCCAAGTGCTTCCCGGACAGGGTGGCTACACCGTC.